The 16 T cell receptor beta chains reported below all come from one sample, sequenced in a study of blood T cell repertoires in COVID-19. TCRdb keeps only in-frame clones here, not all; method: immunoSEQ multiplex PCR. The table shows 200,000 to 300,000 clones, with around nine tenths occurring only once. Sequenced: peripheral blood. The receptors here all came from a woman in her sixties with COVID-19, enrolled during active disease.

The chain is built from TRBV19 and TRBJ1-2, with TRBD1 matching over 8 bases. V was clipped by 5 bases and J by 4 bases; unmatched bases: 18. CDR1 and CDR2 from the germline V gene are LNHDA and SQIVND (reference sequence). The CDR3 is made up of 18 amino acids. The CDR3 region has the DNA TGTGCCAGTAGTGCGGACGGGACAGGCACCATCCGGGGCTATGGCTACACCTTC. Its translation is CASSADGTGTIRGYGYTF. The entire variable domain, with the rest obtained from reference TRBV19 and TRBJ1-2, is as follows: DGGITQSPKYLFRKEGQNVTLSCEQNLNHDAMYWYRQDPGQGLRLIYYSQIVNDFQKGDIAEGYSVSREKKESFPLTVTSAQKNPTAFYLCASSADGTGTIRGYGYTFGSGTRLTVV.

There are a few counts of this clone. The CDR3 sequence: CATSSGTDRTDTQYF. The CDR3 DNA follows: TGTGCCACCAGCTCCGGGACAGACCGCACAGATACGCAGTATTTT. The chain couples TRBV24-1 to TRBJ2-3, with 7 bases aligning to TRBD1. Germline V gene lookup returns CDR1 KGHDR and CDR2 SFDVKD. CDR3 size: 15 residues. V dropped 7 bases and J dropped 1; count of bases not matched to a gene: 7.

This chain joins TRBV6-5 and TRBJ1-2; the match to TRBD1 covers 11 bases. Germline V gene data show CDR1 as MNHEY and CDR2 as SVGAGI. Unmatched junction bases numbered 2, after V lost 6 bases and J lost 2 bases. There are 14 residues in the CDR3. The CDR3 protein is CASRDRGLNYGYTF. For the CDR3, the DNA is TGTGCCAGCAGGGACAGGGGGCTGAACTATGGCTACACCTTC.

The rearrangement joins TRBV5-8 to TRBJ1-6, with unresolved D. The germline V and J ends were trimmed by 2 bases and 0 bases, with 18 bases remaining between them. This CDR3 has 19 residues. Germline V gives CDR1 SGHTS, CDR2 YDEGEE. The CDR3 reads CASSFRGIPGSSYNSPLHF. In DNA, the CDR3 is TGTGCCAGCAGCTTCCGCGGGATACCTGGGAGCTCCTATAATTCACCCCTCCACTTT.

V and J are TRBV5-1 and TRBJ2-3; 8 bases align to TRBD1. The CDR3 runs to 16 residues. J was trimmed by 4 bases and V by 1 base; bases with no gene match: 8. Germline CDR1 reads SGHRS; CDR2 reads YFSETQ. In DNA form, the CDR3 reads TGCGCCAGCAGCTTGCGCCAGGGGGCGGTAGCAGATACGCAGTATTTT. Translated, it gives CASSLRQGAVADTQYF.

This chain joins TRBV7-3 and TRBJ2-2; tentatively, D is TRBD1 (5 bases). Trimming shortened V by 1 base and J by 10 bases, and 7 bases separated the two germline ends. The CDR3 is 12 amino acids. CDR1 SGHTA and CDR2 FQGTGA come from the germline V gene. CDR3 loop: CASSLSGAELFF. The CDR3 DNA reads as TGTGCCAGCAGCTTAAGTGGGGCGGAGCTGTTTTTT.

Note on this clone: In the same sample, other DNA sequences code for this CDR3. J is TRBJ2-7 and V is TRBV5-1, with TRBD2 matching 7 bases. Germline trimming cut 4 bases from V and 0 bases from J; bases unmatched to any gene: 1. Germline CDR1 and CDR2: SGHRS and YFSETQ. This CDR3 region has 13 residues. The CDR3 nucleotides are TGCGCCAGCAGCCCGGGGGGCTCCTACGAGCAGTACTTC. Protein sequence: CASSPGGSYEQYF.

This rearrangement joins TRBV7-8 to TRBJ1-5, with TRBD1 matching over 7 bases. V was clipped by 0 bases and J by 1 base; unmatched bases: 0. In germline, CDR1 is SGHVS, CDR2 FQNEAQ. The CDR3 extends over 15 amino acids. The CDR3 spells CASSLATGSNQPQHF. The CDR3 nucleotides are TGTGCCAGCAGCTTAGCGACAGGGAGCAATCAGCCCCAGCATTTT.

About this clone: A read error may account for a junction end that differs from germline. In DNA form, the CDR3 reads TGTACCAGCAGCGCCGAGGCGGGAGACTATGGCTACACCTTC. Its translation: CTSSAEAGDYGYTF. The V and J genes are TRBV7-6 and TRBJ1-2; D gene uncertain. The CDR3 length is 14 residues. Germline V gives CDR1 SGHVS, CDR2 FNYEAQ. Full variable domain (rest looked up from reference TRBV7-6 and TRBJ1-2): GAGVSQSPRYKVTKRGQDVALRCDPISGHVSLYWYRQALGQGPEFLTYFNYEAQQDKSGLPNDRFSAERPEGSISTLTIQRTEQRDSAMYRCTSSAEAGDYGYTFGSGTRLTVV.

This chain joins TRBV29-1 and TRBJ2-2; possible D gene TRBD1, 5 bases. Germline V gives CDR1 SQVTM, CDR2 ANQGSEA. The CDR3 contains 16 residues. V was clipped by 0 bases and J by 3 bases, with 14 bases between them. The CDR3 DNA follows: TGCAGCGTTGAAGATACAGGATTCGCGGACACCGGGGAGCTGTTTTTT. Translating gives CSVEDTGFADTGELFF.

This clone was picked up one time. CDR3 nucleotide sequence: TGTGCCATCAGCGCCGGGACAGGGAACACTGAAGCTTTCTTT. It is translated as CAISAGTGNTEAFF. The chain carries TRBV10-3 and TRBJ1-1; 8 bases fit TRBD1. The germline V gene has CDR1 ENHRY and CDR2 SYGVKD. With V trimmed by 6 bases and J by 1 base, 4 bases remained unmatched. The CDR3 runs to 14 residues.

This clone has a handful of counts. V and J are TRBV4-1 and TRBJ2-1; 7 nucleotides agree with TRBD2. Germline V gives CDR1 MGHRA, CDR2 YSYEKL. The ends lost 4 bases at V and 6 bases at J; junction bases unmatched: 6. This CDR3 spans 14 amino acids. CDR3 sequence (DNA): TGCGCCAGCAGCCCTGGACTAGTCGGCAATGAGCAGTTCTTC. It codes for CASSPGLVGNEQFF.

The gene calls are TRBV9 and TRBJ2-1; 11 bases agree with TRBD2. The CDR3 extends over 16 amino acids. Germline V gene lookup returns CDR1 SGDLS and CDR2 YYNGEE. V shed 0 bases and J 9 bases; nucleotides not matched to a gene: 8. The CDR3 region has the DNA TGTGCCAGCAGCGTAGGGCTAGCGGGAGGTTTGGGTGAGCAGTTCTTC. It yields the protein CASSVGLAGGLGEQFF.

This clone was counted between two and nine times. The rearrangement links TRBV6-2 or TRBV6-3 to TRBJ2-3, with D hard to call. Trimming took 6 bases from V and 0 from J, leaving 13 bases between them. Germline V gives CDR1 MNHEY, CDR2 SVGEGT. The CDR3 has 15 residues. The DNA of the CDR3 is TGTGCCAGCAGCCCGAGGCGTTCTAGCACAGATACGCAGTATTTT. Protein: CASSPRRSSTDTQYF.

The chain carries TRBV5-1 and TRBJ2-1; 10 bases agree with TRBD2. The CDR3 runs 17 residues. The junction had 7 bases not matched to a gene; V was cut back by 1 base and J by 3 bases. Per germline, CDR1 SGHRS and CDR2 YFSETQ. The CDR3 loop reads CASSLQVAGGLYNEQFF. Here the CDR3 DNA reads TGCGCCAGCAGCTTGCAGGTAGCGGGAGGCCTCTACAATGAGCAGTTCTTC.

The chain carries TRBV2 and TRBJ2-2; D unresolved. CDR3 size: 14 residues. The V gene's germline CDR1 is SNHLY and CDR2 FYNNEI. The V end was cut by 6 bases, the J end by 6 bases, with 14 bases between. The DNA of the CDR3 is TGTGCCAGCAGGATAGACAAGATCCCCGGGGAGCTGTTTTTT. Its translation: CASRIDKIPGELFF.